The sequence of this TCR beta chain was determined in a study of Ad26.COV2.S vaccination and SARS-CoV-2 variants. Produced via immunoSEQ multiplex PCR; TCRdb's table is partial and in-frame only. Counted here are tens of thousands of clones, 83% occurring once; the ten biggest clones make up approximately 51%. Comment on this clone: Its antigen is not known.

Overall study findings and caveats: It was found that vaccine and placebo recipients had similar non-spike TCR breadth. TCR breadth and depth estimates may have understated total T cell responses. Post-vaccination breadth of spike-specific CD8+ and CD4+ T cell responses was reportedly substantial.

Sequenced material: peripheral blood, taken after recovery from COVID-19. The TCR comes from a human donor who had recovered from COVID-19.

This CDR3 reads CASSLGGEAFF. The CDR3 DNA reads as TGTGCCAGCAGCTTGGGGGGTGAAGCTTTCTTT. The chain combines TRBV5-6 with TRBJ1-1; the D is unclear. The CDR3 sequence is 11 residues long. Trimming removed 0 bases at V and 7 bases at J, with 4 bases between. From germline, CDR1 is SGHDT and CDR2 YYEEEE.